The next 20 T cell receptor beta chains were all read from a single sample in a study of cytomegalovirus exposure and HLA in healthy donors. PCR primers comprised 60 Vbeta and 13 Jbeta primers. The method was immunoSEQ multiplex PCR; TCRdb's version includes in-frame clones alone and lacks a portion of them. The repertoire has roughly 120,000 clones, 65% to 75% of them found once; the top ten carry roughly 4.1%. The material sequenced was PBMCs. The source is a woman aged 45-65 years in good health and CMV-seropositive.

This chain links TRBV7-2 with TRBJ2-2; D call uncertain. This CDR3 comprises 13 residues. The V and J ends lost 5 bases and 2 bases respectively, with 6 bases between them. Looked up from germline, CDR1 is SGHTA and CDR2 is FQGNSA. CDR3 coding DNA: TGTGCCAGCAGCCGACAAAACACCGGGGAGCTGTTTTTT. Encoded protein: CASSRQNTGELFF.

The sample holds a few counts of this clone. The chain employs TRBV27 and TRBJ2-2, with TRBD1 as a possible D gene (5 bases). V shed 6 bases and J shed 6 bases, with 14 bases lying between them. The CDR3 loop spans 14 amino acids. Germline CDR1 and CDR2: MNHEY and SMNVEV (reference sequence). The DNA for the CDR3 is TGTGCCAGCAGGGCCCAGGGTTACGCCGGGGAGCTGTTTTTT. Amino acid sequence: CASRAQGYAGELFF.

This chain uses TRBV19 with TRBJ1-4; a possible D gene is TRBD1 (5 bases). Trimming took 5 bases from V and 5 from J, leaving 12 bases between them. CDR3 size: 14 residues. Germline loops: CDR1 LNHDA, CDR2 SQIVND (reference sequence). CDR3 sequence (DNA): TGTGCCAGTAGTCGACGGGGGGGGAATGAAAAACTGTTTTTT. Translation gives CASSRRGGNEKLFF.

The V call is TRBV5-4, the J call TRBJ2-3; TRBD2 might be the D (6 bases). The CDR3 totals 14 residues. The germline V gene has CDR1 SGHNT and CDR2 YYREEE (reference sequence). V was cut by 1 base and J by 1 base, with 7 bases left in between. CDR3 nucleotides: TGTGCCAGCAGCTTGAGGAGGGGCACAGATACGCAGTATTTT. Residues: CASSLRRGTDTQYF.

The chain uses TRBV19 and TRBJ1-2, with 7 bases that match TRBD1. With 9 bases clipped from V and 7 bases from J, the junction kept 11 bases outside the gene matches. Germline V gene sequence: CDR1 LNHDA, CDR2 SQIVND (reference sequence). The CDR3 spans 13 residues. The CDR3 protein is CASNDGTEGGYTF. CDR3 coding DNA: TGTGCCAGCAACGACGGGACAGAAGGTGGCTACACCTTC.

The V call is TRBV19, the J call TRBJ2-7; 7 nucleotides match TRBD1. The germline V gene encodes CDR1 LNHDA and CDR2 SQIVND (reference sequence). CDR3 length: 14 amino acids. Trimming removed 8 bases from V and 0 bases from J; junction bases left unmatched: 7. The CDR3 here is CASQQGPSSYEQYF. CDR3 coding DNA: TGTGCCAGTCAACAGGGGCCGAGCTCCTACGAGCAGTACTTC. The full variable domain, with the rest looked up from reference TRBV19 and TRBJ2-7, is DGGITQSPKYLFRKEGQNVTLSCEQNLNHDAMYWYRQDPGQGLRLIYYSQIVNDFQKGDIAEGYSVSREKKESFPLTVTSAQKNPTAFYLCASQQGPSSYEQYFGPGTRLTVT.

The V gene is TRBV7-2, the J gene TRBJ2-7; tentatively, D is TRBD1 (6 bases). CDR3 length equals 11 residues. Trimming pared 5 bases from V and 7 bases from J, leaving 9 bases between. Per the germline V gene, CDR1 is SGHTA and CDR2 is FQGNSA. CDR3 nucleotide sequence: TGTGCCAGCAGCGAACAGGGTGAGCAGTACTTC. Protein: CASSEQGEQYF.

The CDR3 here is CASTRRQDPGELFF. For the CDR3, the DNA is TGTGCCAGCACCCGGAGACAGGATCCCGGGGAGCTGTTTTTT. The chain has TRBV7-6 and TRBJ2-2, with TRBD1 as a possible D gene (6 bases). In germline, CDR1 is SGHVS, CDR2 FNYEAQ. The CDR3 loop spans 14 amino acids. With 7 bases removed from V and 6 bases from J, the gap between germline ends came to 15 bases.

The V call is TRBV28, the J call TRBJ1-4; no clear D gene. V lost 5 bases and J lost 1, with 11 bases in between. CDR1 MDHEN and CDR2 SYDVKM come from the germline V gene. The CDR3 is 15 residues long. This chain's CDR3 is CASSPRSVTNEKLFF. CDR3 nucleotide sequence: TGTGCCAGCAGTCCCCGTTCAGTAACTAATGAAAAACTGTTTTTT.

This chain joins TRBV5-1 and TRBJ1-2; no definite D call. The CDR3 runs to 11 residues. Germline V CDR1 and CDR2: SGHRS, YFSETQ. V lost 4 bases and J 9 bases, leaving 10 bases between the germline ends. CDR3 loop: CASSHEGSYTF. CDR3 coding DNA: TGCGCCAGCAGCCATGAGGGCAGCTACACCTTC.

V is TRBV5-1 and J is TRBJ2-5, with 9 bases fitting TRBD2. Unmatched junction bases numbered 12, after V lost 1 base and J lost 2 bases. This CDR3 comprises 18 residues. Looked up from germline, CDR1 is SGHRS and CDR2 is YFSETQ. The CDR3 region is CASSLRFSGGRMQETQYF. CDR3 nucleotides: TGCGCCAGCAGCTTGCGGTTTAGCGGGGGCCGTATGCAAGAGACCCAGTACTTC.

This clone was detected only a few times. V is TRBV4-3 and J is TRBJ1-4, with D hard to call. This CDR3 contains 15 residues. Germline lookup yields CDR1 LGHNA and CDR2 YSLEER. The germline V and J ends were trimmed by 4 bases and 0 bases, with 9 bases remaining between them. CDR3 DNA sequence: TGCGCCAGCAGCCTATACACAGCAACTAATGAAAAACTGTTTTTT. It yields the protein CASSLYTATNEKLFF.

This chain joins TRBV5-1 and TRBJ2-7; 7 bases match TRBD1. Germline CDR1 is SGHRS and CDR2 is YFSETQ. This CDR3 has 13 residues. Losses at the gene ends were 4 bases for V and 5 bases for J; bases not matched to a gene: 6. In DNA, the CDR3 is TGCGCCAGCAGCAGGGACACAGGGGACGAGCAGTACTTC. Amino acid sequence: CASSRDTGDEQYF.

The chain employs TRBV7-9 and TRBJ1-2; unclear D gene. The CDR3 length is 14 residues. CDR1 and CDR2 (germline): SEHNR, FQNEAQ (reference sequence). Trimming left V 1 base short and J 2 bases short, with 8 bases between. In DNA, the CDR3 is TGTGCCAGCAGCTTAGAAGCAGGAAACTATGGCTACACCTTC. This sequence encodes CASSLEAGNYGYTF.

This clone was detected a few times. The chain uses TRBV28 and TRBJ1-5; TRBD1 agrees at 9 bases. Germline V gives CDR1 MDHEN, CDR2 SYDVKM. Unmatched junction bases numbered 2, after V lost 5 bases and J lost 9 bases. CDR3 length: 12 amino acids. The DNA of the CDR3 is TGTGCCAGCAGTACAGGGGGCAGGCCCCAGCATTTT. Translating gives CASSTGGRPQHF.

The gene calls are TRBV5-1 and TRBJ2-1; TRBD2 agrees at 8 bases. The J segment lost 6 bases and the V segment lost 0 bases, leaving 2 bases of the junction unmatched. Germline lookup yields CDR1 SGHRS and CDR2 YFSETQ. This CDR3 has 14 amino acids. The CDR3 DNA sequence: TGCGCCAGCAGCTTGGACGGGAGGGTCAATGAGCAGTTCTTC. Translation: CASSLDGRVNEQFF.

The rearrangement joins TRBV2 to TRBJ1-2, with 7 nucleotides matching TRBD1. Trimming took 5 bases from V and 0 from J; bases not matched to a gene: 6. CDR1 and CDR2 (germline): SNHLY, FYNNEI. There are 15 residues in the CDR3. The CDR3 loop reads CASSSEGTANYGYTF. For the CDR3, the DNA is TGTGCCAGCAGTTCCGAGGGGACAGCTAACTATGGCTACACCTTC.

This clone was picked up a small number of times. The CDR3 DNA reads TGTGCCAGCAATAGCGGGGCTTTCCAAGAGACCCAGTACTTC. Its translation: CASNSGAFQETQYF. The rearrangement links TRBV5-8 to TRBJ2-5; 8 bases map to TRBD2. Germline V CDR1 and CDR2: SGHTS, YDEGEE. V lost 6 bases, J lost 1 base, and 5 bases stayed unmatched. The CDR3 consists of 14 residues.

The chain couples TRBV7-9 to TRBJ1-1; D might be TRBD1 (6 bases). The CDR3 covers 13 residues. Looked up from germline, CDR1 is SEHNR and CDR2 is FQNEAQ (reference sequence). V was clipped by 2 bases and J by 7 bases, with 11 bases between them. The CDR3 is CASSLRQDCEAFF. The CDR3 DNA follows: TGTGCCAGCAGCTTACGACAGGATTGTGAAGCTTTCTTT.

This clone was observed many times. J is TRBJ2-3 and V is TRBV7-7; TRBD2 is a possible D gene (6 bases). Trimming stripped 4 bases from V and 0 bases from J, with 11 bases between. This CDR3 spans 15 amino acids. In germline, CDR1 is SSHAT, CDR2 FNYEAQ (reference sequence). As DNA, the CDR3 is TGTGCCAGCAGCTGGGGACTTTCTAGCACAGATACGCAGTATTTT. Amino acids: CASSWGLSSTDTQYF.